These 8 T cell receptor beta chains came from one sample sequenced in a study of shared clonotypes between healthy human individuals (dated by TCRdb to 2020 to 2021). CD8 naive samples were CD45RO-negative cells positively selected for CCR7, giving a CD45RA+CCR7+ population that excluded TemRA cells. Libraries were made using the immunoSEQ multiplex PCR assay. In TCRdb, the immuneACCESS table is reduced to in-frame sequences with V and J assigned. These tables do not hold every clone; where another copy was compared, an unresolved V gene accounts for under half, and the others remain unexplained. A total of about 580,000 clones appear in this sample, roughly 98% of them only once. 0.3% of the sample is held by the ten biggest clonotypes. Sequenced input: naive CD8+ T cells sorted from blood. The sample's cell subset or site label, decoded: CD45RA+CCR7+. The source is a man aged 25 to 40 in good health.

The chain carries TRBV7-9 and TRBJ2-7; TRBD1 matches at 10 bases. Germline CDR1 is SEHNR and CDR2 is FQNEAQ (reference sequence). J was trimmed by 6 bases and V by 5 bases; bases with no gene match: 7. This CDR3 has 14 amino acids. The CDR3 is CASSPRDRGGEQYF. CDR3 DNA sequence: TGTGCCAGCAGCCCCCGGGACAGGGGTGGCGAGCAGTACTTC.

The rearrangement links TRBV7-9 to TRBJ2-1; D tentatively fits TRBD1 or TRBD2 (5 bases each). From germline, CDR1 is SEHNR and CDR2 FQNEAQ (reference sequence). The V and J ends lost 5 bases and 1 base respectively, with 12 bases between them. The CDR3 loop spans 15 amino acids. The CDR3 DNA is TGTGCCAGCAGCCGGCAGGGAGAATCCTACAATGAGCAGTTCTTC. It encodes CASSRQGESYNEQFF.

The CDR3 sequence: CASSQLIASNQPQHF. Here the CDR3 DNA reads TGCGCCAGCAGCCAATTGATAGCTAGCAATCAGCCCCAGCATTTT. The V gene is TRBV4-1, the J gene TRBJ1-5; no definite D call. Between the trimmed V and J ends, which lost 2 bases and 0 bases, there was a span of 8 bases. The CDR3 spans 15 residues. Germline values: CDR1 MGHRA, CDR2 YSYEKL.

The chain couples TRBV5-1 to TRBJ1-2; tentatively, D is TRBD1 (6 bases). The CDR3 contains 16 residues. Trimming removed 2 bases at V and 7 bases at J, with 21 bases between. CDR1 and CDR2 (germline): SGHRS, YFSETQ. The CDR3 here is CASSFDGGNPLIGYTF. The CDR3 coding sequence is TGCGCCAGCAGCTTTGACGGGGGCAATCCCCTGATTGGCTACACCTTC.

The chain carries TRBV9 and TRBJ2-1; TRBD2 matches 8 bases. Germline CDR1 reads SGDLS; CDR2 reads YYNGEE. Trimming took 4 bases from V and 5 from J; bases not matched to a gene: 5. The CDR3 is 14 amino acids. CDR3 coding DNA: TGTGCCAGCAGCACGGGACTAGAAGACAATGAGCAGTTCTTC. Translating it yields CASSTGLEDNEQFF.

This clone came up once. The rearrangement joins TRBV5-1 to TRBJ2-7; TRBD1 matches at 7 bases. The V and J ends lost 2 bases and 0 bases, in that order; junction bases with no gene match: 8. The CDR3 consists of 16 residues. Germline V lookup: CDR1 SGHRS, CDR2 YFSETQ. The CDR3 coding sequence is TGCGCCAGCAGCTTAAACAGGGGTTCGCTCTCCTACGAGCAGTACTTC. This translates into CASSLNRGSLSYEQYF.

CDR3 nucleotides: TGTGCCAGCAGCCAAACAGGGCTCCCCTCCTACGAGCAGTACTTC. Amino acids: CASSQTGLPSYEQYF. The V and J genes are TRBV25-1 and TRBJ2-7; a possible D gene is TRBD1 (6 bases). CDR3 size: 15 residues. Germline values: CDR1 MGHDK, CDR2 SYGVNS. V was trimmed by 6 bases and J by 0 bases, leaving 15 bases between them.

The chain joins TRBV2 to TRBJ1-2, with TRBD1 as a possible D gene (6 bases). V dropped 8 bases and J dropped 0 bases, with 19 bases sitting between them. Germline V gene sequence: CDR1 SNHLY, CDR2 FYNNEI. The CDR3 is 16 amino acids. The chain's CDR3 is CASLVSRDTTNYGYTF. Here the CDR3 DNA reads TGTGCCAGCCTAGTGTCTCGGGACACTACTAACTATGGCTACACCTTC.